This entry lists 27 T cell receptor beta chains sequenced from one sample in a study of response to subunit inactivated influenza vaccine. TCRdb re-called the RT-PCR reads with MiXCR, one entry per CDR3 protein. The sample records fewer than 650,000 distinct CDR3 sequences, around 13% being singletons. The sequencing used PBMCs from blood, collected about 6 weeks after vaccination. Receptors were obtained from a man aged 50 to 60 who received an inactivated influenza vaccine.

This clonotype turned up a few times. This sequence joins TRBV10-3 and TRBJ2-2; 12 positions agree with TRBD1. Germline-derived CDR1 and CDR2 are ENHRY and SYGVKD. The V gene end was trimmed by 6 bases and the J gene end by 2 bases; junction bases not matched to a gene: 16. This CDR3 has 20 residues. The CDR3 sequence: CAISPIGTGGTYPNTGELFF. The CDR3 bases are TGTGCCATCAGCCCCATAGGGACAGGGGGCACGTACCCAAACACCGGGGAGCTGTTTTTT.

This clonotype was counted only a few times. J is TRBJ2-7 and V is TRBV3-1; D tentatively reads TRBD1 or TRBD2 (5 bases each). V was clipped by 10 bases and J by 1 base, with 17 bases between them. This CDR3 has 14 residues. The germline CDR1 and CDR2 sequences are LGHDT and YNNKEL (reference sequence). The CDR3 sequence is CATRDRDGSYEQYF. CDR3 nucleotides: TGTGCCACCCGGGACCGGGACGGATCCTACGAGCAGTACTTC.

V and J are TRBV3-1 and TRBJ2-3, with unresolved D. The length of the CDR3 is 12 residues. The ends were cut back, 3 bases at V and 5 bases at J, with 6 bases in the middle. Germline loops: CDR1 LGHDT, CDR2 YNNKEL (reference sequence). CDR3 amino acids: CASSQGLDTQYF. In DNA form, the CDR3 reads TGTGCCAGCAGCCAGGGGTTAGATACGCAGTATTTT.

The J gene is TRBJ2-1, the V gene TRBV20-1; no firm D call. This CDR3 comprises 13 residues. Trimming pared 3 bases from V and 4 bases from J, leaving 10 bases between. Germline V gives CDR1 DFQATT, CDR2 SNEGSKA (reference sequence). CDR3 amino acids: CSASFRNYNEQFF. The CDR3 DNA reads TGCAGTGCTAGCTTCCGGAATTACAATGAGCAGTTCTTC.

This clonotype was counted only a few times. The chain joins TRBV20-1 to TRBJ2-1; TRBD2 matches 9 bases. The V gene end was trimmed by 3 bases and the J gene end by 4 bases; junction bases not matched to a gene: 10. This CDR3 region has 16 residues. Looked up from germline, CDR1 is DFQATT and CDR2 is SNEGSKA (reference sequence). This CDR3 is CSASGMASGNYNEQFF. The CDR3 DNA follows: TGCAGTGCTAGTGGTATGGCTAGCGGGAATTACAATGAGCAGTTCTTC.

The chain employs TRBV4-3 and TRBJ2-1, with D possibly TRBD2 on 5 matching bases. Germline lookup yields CDR1 LGHNA and CDR2 YSLEER. The V end lost 0 bases, the J end lost 6 bases, and 9 bases lay between the germline ends. The CDR3 spans 14 residues. This CDR3 reads CASSQDVGANEQFF. In DNA, the CDR3 is TGCGCCAGCAGCCAAGATGTGGGAGCCAATGAGCAGTTCTTC.

This sequence joins TRBV6-2 or TRBV6-3 and TRBJ1-5, with D maybe TRBD1 (6 bases). The CDR3 contains 13 residues. V lost 7 bases and J 5 bases, leaving 12 bases between the germline ends. The germline V gene encodes CDR1 MNHEY and CDR2 SVGEGT. For the CDR3, the DNA is TGTGCCAGCACCGATAGACAGGATCAGCCCCAGCATTTT. It encodes CASTDRQDQPQHF.

This clonotype has a handful of counts. The chain recombines TRBV7-2 with TRBJ2-7, with 8 bases matching TRBD1. Germline V gene sequence: CDR1 SGHTA, CDR2 FQGNSA. Unmatched junction bases numbered 4, after V lost 2 bases and J lost 4 bases. There are 14 residues in the CDR3. The CDR3 spells CASSLYRGVYEQYF. The CDR3 DNA is TGTGCCAGCAGCTTATACAGGGGGGTATACGAGCAGTACTTC.

J is TRBJ1-4 and V is TRBV5-6; D uncertain. The CDR3 has 14 residues. V gave up 1 base and J gave up 13 bases, with 17 bases separating them. Germline V gene sequence: CDR1 SGHDT, CDR2 YYEEEE. The CDR3 spells CASSLISANGGLFF. DNA of the CDR3: TGTGCCAGCAGCTTGATATCTGCCAACGGTGGACTGTTTTTT.

Here the CDR3 DNA reads TGTGCCAGCTCAGCCGGGACAGGGCTAAAAGGCTACGAGCAGTACTTC. Its translation: CASSAGTGLKGYEQYF. The chain joins TRBV18 to TRBJ2-7, with 9 nucleotides matching TRBD1. This CDR3 spans 16 amino acids. Per the germline V gene, CDR1 is KGHSH and CDR2 is LQKENI. The V and J ends lost 5 bases and 3 bases, in that order; junction bases with no gene match: 11.

This CDR3 reads CASSLASGTTYYEQYF. DNA of the CDR3: TGTGCCAGCAGCTTAGCCTCCGGGACAACCTACTACGAGCAGTACTTC. The gene calls are TRBV7-2 and TRBJ2-7, with a tentative D call TRBD1 (6 bases). V lost 0 bases and J lost 3, with 15 bases in between. Germline CDR1 and CDR2: SGHTA and FQGNSA. The CDR3 is 16 amino acids. The variable domain in full, completed from reference TRBV7-2 and TRBJ2-7, reads GAGVSQSPSNKVTEKGKDVELRCDPISGHTALYWYRQSLGQGLEFLIYFQGNSAPDKSGLPSDRFSAERTGGSVSTLTIQRTQQEDSAVYLCASSLASGTTYYEQYFGPGTRLTVT.

This clonotype turned up a few times. The chain employs TRBV7-8 and TRBJ2-1, with 12 bases identical to TRBD2. CDR3 length: 17 residues. CDR1 is SGHVS and CDR2 is FQNEAQ in the germline V gene. V lost 5 bases to trimming and J lost 8 bases; unmatched junction nucleotides: 13. In DNA form, the CDR3 reads TGTGCCAGCAGCCTATACCGACTAGCGGGAGCCGCCCATGAGCAGTTCTTC. It translates to CASSLYRLAGAAHEQFF.

The genes are TRBV7-9 and TRBJ2-5; 7 nucleotides agree with TRBD2. This CDR3 is 16 amino acids long. Germline V gives CDR1 SEHNR, CDR2 FQNEAQ (reference sequence). V lost 0 bases to trimming and J lost 4 bases; unmatched junction nucleotides: 8. This CDR3 is CASSLALFAGAETQYF. Written as DNA, the CDR3 is TGTGCCAGCAGCTTAGCTTTATTTGCGGGAGCAGAGACCCAGTACTTC.

This clonotype was seen many times. This rearrangement joins TRBV10-3 to TRBJ1-5; TRBD1 agrees at 8 bases. The CDR3 consists of 15 residues. Germline trimming cut 3 bases from V and 3 bases from J; bases unmatched to any gene: 4. Germline CDR1 and CDR2: ENHRY and SYGVKD. The DNA for the CDR3 is TGTGCCATCAGTGAAAGGACAGGGTACAATCAGCCCCAGCATTTT. Translation: CAISERTGYNQPQHF.

The chain couples TRBV5-1 to TRBJ2-3; 9 bases map to TRBD2. Germline-derived CDR1 and CDR2 are SGHRS and YFSETQ. The V gene end was trimmed by 0 bases and the J gene end by 4 bases; junction bases not matched to a gene: 6. This CDR3 contains 16 residues. The DNA of the CDR3 is TGCGCCAGCAGCTTGGGTTCCGCGGGGGGGTCAGATACGCAGTATTTT. Protein sequence: CASSLGSAGGSDTQYF.

J is TRBJ2-5 and V is TRBV29-1; unclear D gene. Deletions cut 6 bases from V and 2 bases from J, with 4 bases between. CDR1 SQVTM and CDR2 ANQGSEA come from the germline V gene. The CDR3 spans 10 residues. The CDR3 bases are TGCAGCGTCTCACAAGAGACCCAGTACTTC. The encoded protein is CSVSQETQYF.

J is TRBJ2-7 and V is TRBV4-3; D is uncertain. Germline V gives CDR1 LGHNA, CDR2 YSLEER. Trimming pared 0 bases from V and 5 bases from J, leaving 8 bases between. This CDR3 is built from 13 residues. CDR3 residues: CASSQEFWDEQYF. In DNA form, the CDR3 reads TGCGCCAGCAGCCAAGAGTTTTGGGACGAGCAGTACTTC.

The J gene is TRBJ2-7, the V gene TRBV11-2; 10 nucleotides agree with TRBD2. CDR1 SGHAT and CDR2 FQNNGV come from the germline V gene. The junction had 6 bases not matched to a gene; V was cut back by 1 base and J by 0 bases. The CDR3 consists of 17 residues. DNA of the CDR3: TGTGCCAGCAGCTTAGGCAGAACTAGCGGGGTCTCCTACGAGCAGTACTTC. Translation: CASSLGRTSGVSYEQYF.

This clonotype has at least ten counts. The rearrangement links TRBV12-3 or TRBV12-4 to TRBJ2-7, with 7 bases aligning to TRBD1. Losses at the gene ends were 6 bases for V and 4 bases for J; bases not matched to a gene: 9. This CDR3 comprises 14 residues. This chain's CDR3 is CASSLRTGLYEQYF. CDR3 sequence (DNA): TGTGCCAGCAGCCTCAGGACAGGTTTATACGAGCAGTACTTC.

As DNA, the CDR3 is TGTGCCAGCAGTTACTCTCCTTCACAGGGGACGGACCAGCCCCAGCATTTT. This encodes CASSYSPSQGTDQPQHF. This chain uses TRBV6-5 with TRBJ1-5; 7 bases are shared with TRBD1. The length of the CDR3 is 17 residues. Germline CDR1 MNHEY, CDR2 SVGAGI. V lost 0 bases to trimming and J lost 7 bases; unmatched junction nucleotides: 12.

This chain links TRBV10-2 with TRBJ2-7, with 7 positions matching TRBD1. With 6 bases clipped from V and 7 bases from J, the junction kept 9 bases outside the gene matches. Looked up from germline, CDR1 is WSHSY and CDR2 is SAAADI. The CDR3 spans 13 residues. The CDR3 region is CASRYRGSGEQYF. The CDR3 nucleotides read TGCGCCAGCAGGTACAGGGGATCGGGAGAGCAGTACTTC.

This clonotype was seen a handful of times. V usage is TRBV9 and J usage is TRBJ2-2, with D possibly TRBD2 on 5 matching bases. Trimming pared 0 bases from V and 0 bases from J, leaving 9 bases between. The CDR3 has 16 amino acids. Germline V gives CDR1 SGDLS, CDR2 YYNGEE. CDR3 sequence reads: CASSVGPGSNTGELFF. CDR3 nucleotides: TGTGCCAGCAGCGTAGGTCCGGGGTCGAACACCGGGGAGCTGTTTTTT. The entire variable domain, with the rest obtained from reference TRBV9 and TRBJ2-2, is as follows: DSGVTQTPKHLITATGQRVTLRCSPRSGDLSVYWYQQSLDQGLQFLIQYYNGEERAKGNILERFSAQQFPDLHSELNLSSLELGDSALYFCASSVGPGSNTGELFFGEGSRLTVL.

This clonotype was picked up a small number of times. V usage is TRBV7-6 and J usage is TRBJ2-5; 8 bases agree with TRBD2. Germline CDR1 and CDR2: SGHVS and FNYEAQ. The V segment lost 1 base and the J segment 5 bases; nucleotides outside the gene matches: 3. This CDR3 has 14 amino acids. The CDR3 nucleotides read TGTGCCAGCAGCTTAGGCGCTAGCGGGGAGACCCAGTACTTC. This gives the protein CASSLGASGETQYF.

V gene TRBV3-1 combines with J gene TRBJ1-5; D perhaps matches TRBD1 (5 bases). Trimming took 5 bases from V and 0 from J, leaving 8 bases between them. Germline CDR1 is LGHDT and CDR2 is YNNKEL (reference sequence). The CDR3 is 14 residues long. The CDR3 bases are TGTGCCAGCAGCTGGACATATAGCAATCAGCCCCAGCATTTT. Residues: CASSWTYSNQPQHF. Looking up the rest from reference TRBV3-1 and TRBJ1-5 gives the full variable domain: DTAVSQTPKYLVTQMGNDKSIKCEQNLGHDTMYWYKQDSKKFLKIMFSYNNKELIINETVPNRFSPKSPDKAHLNLHINSLELGDSAVYFCASSWTYSNQPQHFGDGTRLSIL.

This chain joins TRBV18 and TRBJ2-1; 8 bases match TRBD1. The ends lost 3 bases at V and 2 bases at J; junction bases unmatched: 6. Germline V gene data show CDR1 as KGHSH and CDR2 as LQKENI. The CDR3 covers 16 residues. This chain's CDR3 is CASSPNRQGPYNEQFF. CDR3 bases: TGTGCCAGCTCACCCAATAGACAGGGGCCCTACAATGAGCAGTTCTTC.

V and J are TRBV7-9 and TRBJ2-1, with no clear D. The CDR3 totals 14 residues. Germline loops: CDR1 SEHNR, CDR2 FQNEAQ (reference sequence). Trimming pared 4 bases from V and 10 bases from J, leaving 17 bases between. In DNA, the CDR3 is TGTGCCAGCAGCTCACGCCCCCCCCCCAACGAGCAGTTCTTC. Protein sequence: CASSSRPPPNEQFF.

The chain couples TRBV4-1 to TRBJ1-1; tentatively, D is TRBD1 (5 bases). V shed 3 bases and J shed 2 bases, with 13 bases lying between them. Germline CDR1 is MGHRA and CDR2 is YSYEKL. There are 15 residues in the CDR3. CDR3 DNA sequence: TGCGCCAGCAGCCAGTACGGGACGGTTAACACTGAAGCTTTCTTT. Translated: CASSQYGTVNTEAFF.